This T cell receptor (beta chain) was recorded in a study of blood T cells in healthy people across ages. With regard to this clonotype: Antigen specificity is unknown.

This CDR3 region has 15 residues. The ends lost 5 bases at V and 3 bases at J; junction bases unmatched: 4. The study's findings and limits: Naive T cell percentage strongly correlated with TCR beta diversity. With age, beta diversity per million T cells declined roughly linearly, significantly by over 35.

PCR was performed a second time for about 7 to 11 cycles using a sample-barcoded 5' primer and a J-beta primer mix. Carrying 12 random nucleotides, a template-switch adaptor labeled each individual cDNA molecule. Any given sample supplied a minimum of 2.5 million CDR3-containing paired-end reads. TCRdb called the 5' RACE reads again in MiXCR, with one record for every CDR3 protein. The sample lists 2 million or so distinct CDR3 sequences; around half were seen once. The V and J genes are TRBV12-3 or TRBV12-4 and TRBJ1-5; 10 nucleotides line up with TRBD1. The TCR comes from a woman aged 40 to 49 in good health. Sequencing was carried out using blood. The DNA of the CDR3 is TGTGCCAGCAGTGACAGGGGGCTCTCCAATCAGCCCCAGCATTTT. Protein: CASSDRGLSNQPQHF.